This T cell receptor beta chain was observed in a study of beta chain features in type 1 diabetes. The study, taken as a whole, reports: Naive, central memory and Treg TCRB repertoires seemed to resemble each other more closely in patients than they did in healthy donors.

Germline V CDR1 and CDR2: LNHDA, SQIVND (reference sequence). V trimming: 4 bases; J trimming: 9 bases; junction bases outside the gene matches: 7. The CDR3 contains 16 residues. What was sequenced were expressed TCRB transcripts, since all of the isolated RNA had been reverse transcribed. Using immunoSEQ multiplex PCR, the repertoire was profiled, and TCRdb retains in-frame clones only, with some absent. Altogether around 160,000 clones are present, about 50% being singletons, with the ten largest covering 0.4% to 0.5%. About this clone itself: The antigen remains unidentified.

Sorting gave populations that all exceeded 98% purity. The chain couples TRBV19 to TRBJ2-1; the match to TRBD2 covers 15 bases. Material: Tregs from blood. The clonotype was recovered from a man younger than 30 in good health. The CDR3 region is CASSRTSGRAPVEQFF. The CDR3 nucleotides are TGTGCCAGTAGTAGGACTAGCGGGAGGGCCCCGGTTGAGCAGTTCTTC. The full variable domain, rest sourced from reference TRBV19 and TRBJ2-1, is DGGITQSPKYLFRKEGQNVTLSCEQNLNHDAMYWYRQDPGQGLRLIYYSQIVNDFQKGDIAEGYSVSREKKESFPLTVTSAQKNPTAFYLCASSRTSGRAPVEQFFGPGTRLTVL.